This T cell receptor beta chain was captured by sequencing in a study of blood T cell repertoires in COVID-19. Germline V lookup: CDR1 MNHEY, CDR2 SVGAGI. Germline trimming cut 8 bases from V and 5 bases from J; bases unmatched to any gene: 14. There are 15 residues in the CDR3. In the authors' methods: How many nucleated cells were present was estimated from reference gene primer amplification. The protocol was immunoSEQ multiplex PCR, while the TCRdb copy is restricted to in-frame clones and leaves out a portion. V, J and clone size are those of that table, while D and trimming were read from the DNA. This sample has more than 300,000 clones, with 86% found just once.

This chain uses TRBV6-5 with TRBJ2-7, with 8 positions matching TRBD2. Sequenced input: peripheral blood. The sequence was obtained from a woman in her forties or fifties with acute or convalescent COVID-19. Written as DNA, the CDR3 is TGTGCCAGCCCCGGGAGGAGCGGGAGCGGTAACGAGCAGTACTTC. Translating it yields CASPGRSGSGNEQYF.